One sample yielded the 29 T cell receptor beta chains listed below, sequenced in a study of blood T cell repertoires in COVID-19. Data came from immunoSEQ multiplex PCR; TCRdb stores just in-frame clones and leaves some out. The sample holds around 190,000 clones, 88% seen once. Sequencing was done on a sample of PBMCs or T cells enriched from blood (not recorded which). The origin of the receptors is a woman aged 18-30 years who had recovered from COVID-19.

This clone was seen once. V usage is TRBV28 and J usage is TRBJ1-2, with a weak D call TRBD1 (5 bases). The germline V gene has CDR1 MDHEN and CDR2 SYDVKM. CDR3 length: 17 residues. Trimming removed 2 bases from V and 0 bases from J, with 16 bases in between. The CDR3 coding sequence is TGTGCCAGCAGTTTAGGGCAGGGTAGTTTCGCTAACTATGGCTACACCTTC. Translating gives CASSLGQGSFANYGYTF.

The V gene is TRBV7-8, the J gene TRBJ2-3; maybe TRBD2 (6 bases). V gave up 5 bases and J gave up 3 bases, with 18 bases separating them. The CDR3 is 16 residues long. Germline V gives CDR1 SGHVS, CDR2 FQNEAQ. CDR3 sequence: CASSPAGRINTDTQYF. Written as DNA, the CDR3 is TGTGCCAGCAGCCCCGCGGGGCGGATTAATACAGATACGCAGTATTTT.

This clone showed up just once. The chain is built from TRBV4-1 and TRBJ2-7; 7 bases map to TRBD2. V lost 4 bases and J lost 4; bases outside the gene matches: 7. The CDR3 loop spans 14 amino acids. Germline V CDR1 and CDR2: MGHRA, YSYEKL. This CDR3 is CASSREGMGYEQYF. In DNA form, the CDR3 reads TGCGCCAGCAGCCGGGAGGGGATGGGGTACGAGCAGTACTTC.

This sequence joins TRBV18 and TRBJ2-5; 7 bases align to TRBD1. With V trimmed by 6 bases and J by 3 bases, 4 bases remained unmatched. CDR3 length: 13 residues. Germline-derived CDR1 and CDR2 are KGHSH and LQKENI. CDR3 nucleotides: TGTGCCAGCTCTCAGGGGGTCAAAGAGACCCAGTACTTC. Its translation is CASSQGVKETQYF.

The gene calls are TRBV27 and TRBJ2-3, with D perhaps TRBD2 (7 bases). The V end lost 3 bases, the J end lost 0 bases, and 13 bases lay between the germline ends. In germline, CDR1 is MNHEY, CDR2 SMNVEV (reference sequence). This CDR3 has 16 amino acids. DNA for the CDR3: TGTGCCAGCAGTTTGACGGGGGGCTCCAGCACAGATACGCAGTATTTT. Translation: CASSLTGGSSTDTQYF.

This rearrangement joins TRBV5-1 to TRBJ2-5; 10 bases are a match to TRBD1. V was clipped by 0 bases and J by 3 bases; unmatched bases: 2. Germline V gene lookup returns CDR1 SGHRS and CDR2 YFSETQ. This CDR3 has 15 amino acids. CDR3 coding DNA: TGCGCCAGCAGCTTGGGTGGGACAGGGGAAGAGACCCAGTACTTC. Translation: CASSLGGTGEETQYF.

The chain has TRBV29-1 and TRBJ2-3, with D possibly matching TRBD2 (7 bases). The CDR3 length is 14 residues. Trimming removed 6 bases from V and 0 bases from J, with 13 bases in between. Germline lookup yields CDR1 SQVTM and CDR2 ANQGSEA. The CDR3 spells CSVRGGGSTDTQYF. In DNA form, the CDR3 reads TGCAGCGTAAGAGGGGGGGGAAGCACAGATACGCAGTATTTT.

The genes are TRBV5-1 and TRBJ2-7; 8 positions match TRBD2. The CDR3 length is 15 residues. Germline values: CDR1 SGHRS, CDR2 YFSETQ. Losses at the gene ends were 1 base for V and 4 bases for J; bases not matched to a gene: 7. CDR3 residues: CASSLNGGAGYEQYF. For the CDR3, the DNA is TGCGCCAGCAGCTTGAACGGGGGGGCCGGGTACGAGCAGTACTTC.

This chain links TRBV3-1 (or the pseudogene TRBV3-2) with TRBJ1-1; possible D gene TRBD1, 5 bases. Deletions cut 3 bases from V and 1 base from J, with 15 bases between. CDR3 length equals 16 residues. Germline CDR1 LGHDT, CDR2 YNNKEL (reference sequence). Written as DNA, the CDR3 is TGTGCCAGCAGCCACTGGTCGTATGGGGCGAACACTGAAGCTTTCTTT. It yields the protein CASSHWSYGANTEAFF.

J is TRBJ1-2 and V is TRBV10-3, with a weak D call TRBD1 (6 bases). V was shortened by 4 bases and J by 6 bases, with 12 bases between the two germline ends. The germline gives CDR1 ENHRY, CDR2 SYGVKD. CDR3 length: 13 amino acids. CDR3 coding DNA: TGTGCCATCAGTGCCCTGGACAGACATGGCTACACCTTC. Translated: CAISALDRHGYTF.

The J gene is TRBJ1-2, the V gene TRBV12-3 or TRBV12-4; TRBD1 aligns across 7 bases. The CDR3 covers 13 residues. V shed 6 bases and J 5 bases; nucleotides not matched to a gene: 6. The CDR3 nucleotides read TGTGCCAGCAGCACCGGGACAGTATATGGCTACACCTTC. Amino acid sequence: CASSTGTVYGYTF.

The chain employs TRBV25-1 and TRBJ2-7; 8 bases are a match to TRBD2. The CDR3 length is 14 residues. V was clipped by 4 bases and J by 4 bases; unmatched bases: 6. CDR1 and CDR2 from the germline V gene are MGHDK and SYGVNS. CDR3 protein: CASSVERELYEQYF. The CDR3 nucleotides are TGTGCCAGCAGTGTCGAGCGGGAGTTATACGAGCAGTACTTC.

This clone showed up just a few times. This rearrangement joins TRBV18 to TRBJ1-5; the match to TRBD1 covers 8 bases. Germline CDR1 reads KGHSH; CDR2 reads LQKENI. V was clipped by 6 bases and J by 6 bases; unmatched bases: 10. CDR3 length: 15 amino acids. CDR3 sequence reads: CASSFSTGEAQPQHF. CDR3 bases: TGTGCCAGCTCTTTCTCGACAGGGGAGGCTCAGCCCCAGCATTTT. Variable domain in full (rest from reference TRBV18 and TRBJ1-5): NAGVMQNPRHLVRRRGQEARLRCSPMKGHSHVYWYRQLPEEGLKFMVYLQKENIIDESGMPKERFSAEFPKEGPSILRIQQVVRGDSAAYFCASSFSTGEAQPQHFGDGTRLSIL.

The chain joins TRBV29-1 to TRBJ1-2, with a possible D match to TRBD1 (5 bases). This CDR3 spans 12 amino acids. Germline V lookup: CDR1 SQVTM, CDR2 ANQGSEA. Trimming took 6 bases from V and 4 from J, leaving 12 bases between them. CDR3 sequence: CSVSRDIYGYTF. The CDR3, as DNA: TGCAGCGTGTCCAGGGATATCTATGGCTACACCTTC.

The V call is TRBV19, the J call TRBJ1-2; 8 nucleotides align to TRBD1. Germline CDR1 reads LNHDA; CDR2 reads SQIVND (reference sequence). The CDR3 extends over 14 amino acids. Trimming took 9 bases from V and 0 from J; bases not matched to a gene: 6. CDR3 protein: CASSRGQANYGYTF. As DNA, the CDR3 is TGTGCCAGCTCCAGGGGGCAGGCTAACTATGGCTACACCTTC.

This CDR3 reads CASSQDWDREYNEQFF. The CDR3 DNA reads TGCGCCAGCAGCCAGGATTGGGACAGGGAATACAATGAGCAGTTCTTC. The chain recombines TRBV4-1 with TRBJ2-1; the match to TRBD1 covers 9 bases. With V trimmed by 3 bases and J by 4 bases, 7 bases remained unmatched. CDR3 length: 16 residues. CDR1 and CDR2 (germline): MGHRA, YSYEKL.

CDR3 sequence reads: CASREGGLATEQYF. The CDR3 nucleotides are TGTGCCAGCAGAGAGGGGGGACTAGCCACCGAGCAGTACTTC. The chain recombines TRBV6-6 with TRBJ2-7, with TRBD2 matching over 9 bases. V dropped 6 bases and J dropped 6; count of bases not matched to a gene: 9. CDR3 size: 14 residues. From germline, CDR1 is MNHNY and CDR2 SVGAGI (reference sequence).

This rearrangement joins TRBV15 to TRBJ1-1, with D possibly matching TRBD1 (5 bases). The germline V gene encodes CDR1 LNHNV and CDR2 YYDKDF (reference sequence). The V gene lost 2 bases and the J gene lost 4 bases, with 14 bases spanning the gap. The CDR3 runs 15 residues. The CDR3 DNA reads TGTGCCACCAGCAGACCCCAGGGTCGGGCCACTGAAGCTTTCTTT. Residues: CATSRPQGRATEAFF.

The genes are TRBV5-1 and TRBJ2-7; 9 bases map to TRBD2. J gave up 0 bases and V 0 bases, and 1 base lay outside the gene matches. Germline CDR1 SGHRS, CDR2 YFSETQ. The CDR3 is 15 amino acids. The CDR3 DNA is TGCGCCAGCAGCTTGGAAGCGGGAGGCTCCTACGAGCAGTACTTC. Its translation: CASSLEAGGSYEQYF.

The gene calls are TRBV6-6 and TRBJ2-1; 7 bases match TRBD2. CDR3 length: 14 amino acids. Germline V gives CDR1 MNHNY, CDR2 SVGAGI (reference sequence). The J segment lost 3 bases and the V segment lost 10 bases, leaving 9 bases of the junction unmatched. Here the CDR3 DNA reads TGTGCCACCGTCGTGGGAGGGCACTACAATGAGCAGTTCTTC. Encoded protein: CATVVGGHYNEQFF.

The chain joins TRBV7-9 to TRBJ1-2; D remains unclear. V shed 1 base and J shed 8 bases, with 14 bases lying between them. The CDR3 is made up of 14 amino acids. The germline V gene encodes CDR1 SEHNR and CDR2 FQNEAQ (reference sequence). CDR3 DNA sequence: TGTGCCAGCAGCTTAGGGACGGGCCCGGGGGGCTACACCTTC. This translates into CASSLGTGPGGYTF.

This chain links TRBV19 with TRBJ1-2; the match to TRBD1 covers 7 bases. The germline V gene encodes CDR1 LNHDA and CDR2 SQIVND (reference sequence). The CDR3 is made up of 15 amino acids. V was clipped by 7 bases and J by 4 bases; unmatched bases: 12. CDR3 DNA: TGTGCCAGTACCCTGGGGACAGCCGCGAGCTATGGCTACACCTTC. Translated: CASTLGTAASYGYTF.

By share, this clone counts as medium-sized. This rearrangement joins TRBV15 to TRBJ2-1; 10 positions agree with TRBD2. The CDR3 length is 17 residues. The V and J ends lost 3 bases and 9 bases, in that order; junction bases with no gene match: 14. The germline CDR1 and CDR2 sequences are LNHNV and YYDKDF (reference sequence). In DNA, the CDR3 is TGTGCCACCAGCAGTGAACTCCTAGCGGGAGCCACGGGTGAGCAGTTCTTC. Amino acid sequence: CATSSELLAGATGEQFF.

The DNA of the CDR3 is TGTGCCAGTAGCAGGACAGGGCATAGCAATCAGCCCCAGCATTTT. As protein: CASSRTGHSNQPQHF. The gene calls are TRBV19 and TRBJ1-5; 8 nucleotides match TRBD1. Germline assignment: CDR1 LNHDA and CDR2 SQIVND (reference sequence). The CDR3 sequence is 15 residues long. The V segment lost 6 bases and the J segment 0 bases; nucleotides outside the gene matches: 4.

This rearrangement joins TRBV10-1 to TRBJ2-1, with 7 positions matching TRBD1. This CDR3 has 12 residues. Looked up from germline, CDR1 is WNHNN and CDR2 is SYGVQD (reference sequence). The junction had 1 base not matched to a gene; V was cut back by 6 bases and J by 5 bases. As DNA, the CDR3 is TGCGCCAGCAGCGGGACAGACAATGAGCAGTTCTTC. Translating it yields CASSGTDNEQFF.

The chain employs TRBV5-1 and TRBJ2-7, with 8 bases lining up with TRBD2. CDR1 and CDR2 (germline): SGHRS, YFSETQ. The CDR3 loop spans 14 amino acids. J was trimmed by 8 bases and V by 1 base; bases with no gene match: 8. DNA of the CDR3: TGCGCCAGCAGCTTGAAGGGACTAGAGGAGAAGCAGTACTTC. Encoded protein: CASSLKGLEEKQYF. The whole variable domain, remainder taken from reference TRBV5-1 and TRBJ2-7, is KAGVTQTPRYLIKTRGQQVTLSCSPISGHRSVSWYQQTPGQGLQFLFEYFSETQRNKGNFPGRFSGRQFSNSRSEMNVSTLELGDSALYLCASSLKGLEEKQYFGPGTRLTVT.

The chain combines TRBV3-1 (or the pseudogene TRBV3-2) with TRBJ2-5; TRBD2 matches at 12 bases. The ends lost 0 bases at V and 5 bases at J; junction bases unmatched: 10. Per the germline V gene, CDR1 is LGHDT and CDR2 is YNNKEL (reference sequence). The CDR3 length is 18 residues. The CDR3 DNA sequence: TGTGCCAGCAGCCAAGATAGGACTAGCGGGGAGTTCGGGGAGACCCAGTACTTC. Translation: CASSQDRTSGEFGETQYF.

V usage is TRBV5-1 and J usage is TRBJ2-2; the D gene is possibly TRBD2 (5 bases). V dropped 0 bases and J dropped 7 bases, with 13 bases sitting between them. Germline CDR1 and CDR2: SGHRS and YFSETQ. This CDR3 has 15 residues. CDR3 in amino acids: CASSLAGNLIGELFF. The CDR3 nucleotides read TGCGCCAGCAGCTTGGCCGGGAACCTAATCGGGGAGCTGTTTTTT.

The chain couples TRBV5-1 to TRBJ2-5; D call uncertain. Trimming pared 3 bases from V and 7 bases from J, leaving 7 bases between. In germline, CDR1 is SGHRS, CDR2 YFSETQ. The CDR3 covers 11 residues. The CDR3 region has the DNA TGCGCCAGCAGCTCCACCGGGACCCAGTACTTC. Translation gives CASSSTGTQYF.